Listed below are T cell receptor beta chains from one sample, sequenced in a study of siplizumab effects on memory and regulatory T cells. Only in-frame clones appear in the TCRdb table, and some are missing; sequencing was by immunoSEQ multiplex PCR. The sample includes 75,000 to 100,000 clones, roughly 94% seen only once; the top ten take approximately 1.5%. The sample taken for sequencing was non-Treg CD4+ T cells sorted from blood. The source is a human donor in good health. The conserved cysteine and the conserved F or W are not part of the CDR3 here. The order of the fields is V gene, clone size, J gene, CDR3 protein. Only part of the rows carry a size: once, few, many, or a class if the clone is expanded.

v_call: TRBV19
clone_size: .
j_call: TRBJ2-1
cdr3_aa: ASSHGYKGGPYNEQF

v_call: TRBV27
clone_size: .
j_call: TRBJ2-2
cdr3_aa: ASSTWEGGELF

v_call: TRBV5-1
clone_size: .
j_call: TRBJ1-1
cdr3_aa: ASSLKVQQNTEAF

v_call: TRBV2
clone_size: .
j_call: TRBJ2-2
cdr3_aa: ASKGGTGELF

v_call: TRBV6-5
clone_size: .
j_call: TRBJ2-2
cdr3_aa: ASSYRTGANTGELF

v_call: TRBV18
clone_size: .
j_call: TRBJ2-5
cdr3_aa: ASSPSQGQETQY

v_call: TRBV18
clone_size: .
j_call: TRBJ2-7
cdr3_aa: ASSGGTGEEQY

v_call: TRBV15
clone_size: once
j_call: TRBJ2-7
cdr3_aa: ATSRERAAEQQY

v_call: TRBV5-1
clone_size: .
j_call: TRBJ2-3
cdr3_aa: ASSLDPQTDTQY

v_call: TRBV28
clone_size: .
j_call: TRBJ1-2
cdr3_aa: ASEQGSSYGYT

v_call: TRBV6-9
clone_size: .
j_call: TRBJ1-4
cdr3_aa: ASSSNEKLF

v_call: TRBV7-9
clone_size: .
j_call: TRBJ1-2
cdr3_aa: ASSLDGYGYT

v_call: TRBV18
clone_size: .
j_call: TRBJ1-5
cdr3_aa: ASSPDRNQPQH

v_call: TRBV5-1
clone_size: few
j_call: TRBJ2-7
cdr3_aa: ASSRGLPYEQY

v_call: TRBV30
clone_size: .
j_call: TRBJ2-6
cdr3_aa: AWSGRSPFDFSGANVLT

v_call: TRBV5-8
clone_size: .
j_call: TRBJ1-5
cdr3_aa: ASSSGTAFGQPQH

v_call: TRBV18
clone_size: once
j_call: TRBJ2-1
cdr3_aa: ASSPSGANNEQF

v_call: TRBV19
clone_size: .
j_call: TRBJ2-5
cdr3_aa: ASSGARGEETQY

v_call: TRBV9
clone_size: .
j_call: TRBJ1-1
cdr3_aa: ASSVGDGISRAF

v_call: TRBV2
clone_size: .
j_call: TRBJ1-1
cdr3_aa: ASLWGEGRGEAF

v_call: TRBV6-5
clone_size: .
j_call: TRBJ2-7
cdr3_aa: ASSKGRGYEQY

v_call: TRBV14
clone_size: .
j_call: TRBJ2-7
cdr3_aa: ASSQATGTLAYEQY

v_call: TRBV5-1
clone_size: .
j_call: TRBJ2-5
cdr3_aa: ASSSDRVWGETQY

v_call: TRBV6-1
clone_size: .
j_call: TRBJ2-7
cdr3_aa: ASSGLTYEQY